This is a list of T cell receptor beta chains from one sample in a study of PD-1 blockade in classical Hodgkin lymphoma. Libraries were prepared by immunoSEQ multiplex PCR; TCRdb keeps only in-frame clonotypes and omits some of them. Counted here are 15,000 to 20,000 clones, about nine tenths occurring once; the ten biggest clones make up around 3.9%. The sample was peripheral blood mononuclear cells (PBMCs). The origin of the receptors is a human donor with classical Hodgkin lymphoma. The CDR3 runs from the conserved cysteine through the conserved F or W.

j_call: TRBJ1-2; v_call: TRBV2; cdr3_aa: CASSENRYMGYTF
j_call: TRBJ1-1; v_call: TRBV7-2; cdr3_aa: CASSLGRTEAFF
j_call: TRBJ1-2; v_call: TRBV28; cdr3_aa: CASSSAGGGDYGYTF
j_call: TRBJ1-1; v_call: TRBV6-6; cdr3_aa: CASSSPVGQNTEAFF
j_call: TRBJ1-1; v_call: TRBV28; cdr3_aa: CASRFAGGMNTEAFF
j_call: TRBJ1-6; v_call: TRBV28; cdr3_aa: CASSPSGQGASPLHF
j_call: TRBJ2-3; v_call: TRBV7-2; cdr3_aa: CASSLVMVGTGNTDTQYF
j_call: TRBJ1-1; v_call: TRBV19; cdr3_aa: CASRLDRLNTEAFF
j_call: TRBJ1-4; v_call: TRBV6-5; cdr3_aa: CATYSGSNEKLFF
j_call: TRBJ2-7; v_call: TRBV7-2; cdr3_aa: CASSPRAPREEQYF
j_call: TRBJ2-1; v_call: TRBV2; cdr3_aa: CASSFTPYNEQFF
j_call: TRBJ2-1; v_call: TRBV5-4; cdr3_aa: CASSRLAGGGDNEQFF
j_call: TRBJ1-2; v_call: TRBV7-7; cdr3_aa: CAVTGQGLNYGYTF
j_call: TRBJ2-7; v_call: TRBV7-2; cdr3_aa: CASSVGLTGDYEQYF
j_call: TRBJ1-2; v_call: TRBV5-4; cdr3_aa: CASSPDQGNYGYTF
j_call: TRBJ2-1; v_call: TRBV6-6; cdr3_aa: CASSLTGTSGSNEQFF
j_call: TRBJ2-5; v_call: TRBV29-1; cdr3_aa: CSTRTSGTHETQYF
j_call: TRBJ2-7; v_call: TRBV27; cdr3_aa: CASSPGQGKWYEQYF
j_call: TRBJ1-3; v_call: TRBV9; cdr3_aa: CASSVAGSGNTIYF
j_call: TRBJ1-5; v_call: TRBV7-8; cdr3_aa: CASSLGAGGHQPQHF
j_call: TRBJ2-3; v_call: TRBV27; cdr3_aa: CASSYLVGRADTQYF
j_call: TRBJ1-2; v_call: TRBV28; cdr3_aa: CASSQPGPRGRDGYTF
j_call: TRBJ1-3; v_call: TRBV27; cdr3_aa: CASSLGEGNTIYF
j_call: TRBJ2-1; v_call: TRBV7-2; cdr3_aa: CASSLGDYYNEQFF
j_call: TRBJ2-7; v_call: TRBV4-3; cdr3_aa: CASSQVAGRYEQYF
j_call: TRBJ2-1; v_call: TRBV5-1; cdr3_aa: CASSLGQGANNEQFF
j_call: TRBJ2-2; v_call: TRBV4-3; cdr3_aa: CASSQQRIGTSGTYTGELFF
j_call: TRBJ1-1; v_call: TRBV2; cdr3_aa: CASSRDMNTEAFF
j_call: TRBJ2-1; v_call: TRBV11-3; cdr3_aa: CASSLNRGSNEQFF